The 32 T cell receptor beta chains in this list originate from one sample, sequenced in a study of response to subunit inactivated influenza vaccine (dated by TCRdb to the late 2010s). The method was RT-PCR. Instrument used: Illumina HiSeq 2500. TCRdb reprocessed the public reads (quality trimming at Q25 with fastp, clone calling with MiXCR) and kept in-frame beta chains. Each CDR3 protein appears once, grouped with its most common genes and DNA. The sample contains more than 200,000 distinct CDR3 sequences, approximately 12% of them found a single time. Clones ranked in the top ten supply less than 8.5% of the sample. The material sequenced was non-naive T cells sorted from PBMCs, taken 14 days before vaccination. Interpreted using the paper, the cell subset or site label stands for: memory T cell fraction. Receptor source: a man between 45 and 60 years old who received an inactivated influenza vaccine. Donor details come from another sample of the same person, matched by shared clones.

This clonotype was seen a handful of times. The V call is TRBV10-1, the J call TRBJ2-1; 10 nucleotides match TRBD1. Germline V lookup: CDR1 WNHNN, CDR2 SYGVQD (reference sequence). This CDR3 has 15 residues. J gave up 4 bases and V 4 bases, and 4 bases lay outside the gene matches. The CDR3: CASSGGTGAYNEQFF. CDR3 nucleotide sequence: TGCGCCAGCAGTGGAGGGACAGGGGCGTACAATGAGCAGTTCTTC.

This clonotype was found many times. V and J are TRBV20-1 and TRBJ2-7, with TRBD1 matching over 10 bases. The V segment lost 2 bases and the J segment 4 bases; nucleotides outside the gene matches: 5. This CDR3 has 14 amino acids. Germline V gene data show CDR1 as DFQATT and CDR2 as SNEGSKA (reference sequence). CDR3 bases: TGCAGTGCTAGAAGGACAGGGGGAGGATACGAGCAGTACTTC. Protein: CSARRTGGGYEQYF.

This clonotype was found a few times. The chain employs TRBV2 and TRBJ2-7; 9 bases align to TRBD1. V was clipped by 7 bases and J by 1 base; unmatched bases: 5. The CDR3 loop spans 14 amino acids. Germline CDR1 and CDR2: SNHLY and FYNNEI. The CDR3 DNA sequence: TGTGCCAGCAAGCCAGACAGGGGGTCCTACGAGCAGTACTTC. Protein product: CASKPDRGSYEQYF.

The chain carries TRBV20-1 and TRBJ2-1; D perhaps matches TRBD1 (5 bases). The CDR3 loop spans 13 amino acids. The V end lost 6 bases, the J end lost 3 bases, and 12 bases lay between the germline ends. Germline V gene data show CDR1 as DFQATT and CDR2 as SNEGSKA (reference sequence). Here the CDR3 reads CSAVRDFYNEQFF. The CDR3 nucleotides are TGCAGTGCCGTCAGGGATTTCTACAATGAGCAGTTCTTC.

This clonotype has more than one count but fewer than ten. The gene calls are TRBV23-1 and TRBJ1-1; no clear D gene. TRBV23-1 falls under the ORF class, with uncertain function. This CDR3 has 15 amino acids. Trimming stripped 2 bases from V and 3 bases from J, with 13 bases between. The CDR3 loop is CASSQEGEGYTEAFF. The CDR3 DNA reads TGCGCCAGCAGTCAAGAGGGAGAGGGATACACTGAAGCTTTCTTT.

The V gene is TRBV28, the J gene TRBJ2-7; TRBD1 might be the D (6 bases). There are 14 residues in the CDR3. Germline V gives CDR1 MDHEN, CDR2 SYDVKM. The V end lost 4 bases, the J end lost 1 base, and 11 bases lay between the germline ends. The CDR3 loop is CASSSRDISYEQYF. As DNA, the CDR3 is TGTGCCAGCAGTTCTCGGGACATATCCTACGAGCAGTACTTC.

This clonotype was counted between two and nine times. The CDR3 loop is CASSSVGRGRGYTF. CDR3 nucleotide sequence: TGTGCCAGCAGCTCCGTAGGGAGGGGCCGGGGCTACACCTTC. The V call is TRBV7-2, the J call TRBJ1-2; D may be TRBD1 (5 bases). Germline values: CDR1 SGHTA, CDR2 FQGNSA. The CDR3 consists of 14 residues. V was cut by 4 bases and J by 8 bases, with 17 bases left in between.

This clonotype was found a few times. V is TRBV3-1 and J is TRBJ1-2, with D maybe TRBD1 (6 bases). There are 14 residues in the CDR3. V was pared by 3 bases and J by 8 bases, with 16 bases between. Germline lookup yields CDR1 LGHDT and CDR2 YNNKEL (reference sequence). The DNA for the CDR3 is TGTGCCAGCAGCCAGAATCAGGGGCGTCACGGCTACACCTTC. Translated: CASSQNQGRHGYTF.

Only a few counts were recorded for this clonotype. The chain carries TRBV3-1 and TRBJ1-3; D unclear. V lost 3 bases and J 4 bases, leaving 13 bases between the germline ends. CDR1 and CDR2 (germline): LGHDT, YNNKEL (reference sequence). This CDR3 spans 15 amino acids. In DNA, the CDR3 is TGTGCCAGCAGCCATCCGGGAGTCTCCGGAAACACCATATATTTT. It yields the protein CASSHPGVSGNTIYF.

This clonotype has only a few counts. This CDR3 reads CASSPPGQGLFNEQFF. For the CDR3, the DNA is TGTGCCAGCAGCCCGCCTGGACAGGGGTTATTCAATGAGCAGTTCTTC. The chain combines TRBV7-9 with TRBJ2-1; TRBD1 matches at 9 bases. J lost 6 bases, V lost 5 bases, and 11 bases had no gene match. The V gene's germline CDR1 is SEHNR and CDR2 FQNEAQ (reference sequence). This CDR3 has 16 amino acids.

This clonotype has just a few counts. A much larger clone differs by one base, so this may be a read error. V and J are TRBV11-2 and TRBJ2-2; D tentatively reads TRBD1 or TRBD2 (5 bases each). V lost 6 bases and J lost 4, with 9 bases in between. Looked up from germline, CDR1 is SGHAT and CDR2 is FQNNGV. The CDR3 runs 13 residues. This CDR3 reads CASSSGTTGELFF. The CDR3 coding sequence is TGTGCCAGCAGTTCAGGGACCACCGGGGAGCTGTTTTTT.

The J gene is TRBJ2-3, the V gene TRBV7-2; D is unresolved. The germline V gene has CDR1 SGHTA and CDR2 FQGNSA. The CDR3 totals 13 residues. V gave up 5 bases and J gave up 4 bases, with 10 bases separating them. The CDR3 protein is CASSQRLSDTQYF. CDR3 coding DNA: TGTGCCAGCAGCCAACGGCTATCAGATACGCAGTATTTT.

CDR3 region: CASSTRQLKTGTEAFF. The CDR3 coding sequence is TGTGCCAGTAGTACCCGACAGTTAAAGACAGGCACTGAAGCTTTCTTT. The gene calls are TRBV19 and TRBJ1-1; D is perhaps TRBD1 (6 bases). The CDR3 consists of 16 residues. Germline V CDR1 and CDR2: LNHDA, SQIVND (reference sequence). V was clipped by 4 bases and J by 4 bases, with 19 bases between them. The full variable domain, completed using reference TRBV19 and TRBJ1-1, is DGGITQSPKYLFRKEGQNVTLSCEQNLNHDAMYWYRQDPGQGLRLIYYSQIVNDFQKGDIAEGYSVSREKKESFPLTVTSAQKNPTAFYLCASSTRQLKTGTEAFFGQGTRLTVV.

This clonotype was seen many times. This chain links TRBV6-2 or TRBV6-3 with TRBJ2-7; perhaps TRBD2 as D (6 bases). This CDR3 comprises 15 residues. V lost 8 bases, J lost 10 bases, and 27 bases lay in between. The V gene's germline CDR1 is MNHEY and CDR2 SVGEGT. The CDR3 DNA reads TGTGCCAGCCAGAACACTAGCCGGGGCATAAATCTCCAGTACTTC. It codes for CASQNTSRGINLQYF.

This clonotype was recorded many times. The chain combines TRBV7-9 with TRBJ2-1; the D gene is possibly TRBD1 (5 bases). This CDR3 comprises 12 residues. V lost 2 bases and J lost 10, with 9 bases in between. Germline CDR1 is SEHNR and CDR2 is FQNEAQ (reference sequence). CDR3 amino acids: CASSLIGAEQFF. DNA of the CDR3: TGTGCCAGCAGCTTAATTGGGGCAGAGCAGTTCTTC.

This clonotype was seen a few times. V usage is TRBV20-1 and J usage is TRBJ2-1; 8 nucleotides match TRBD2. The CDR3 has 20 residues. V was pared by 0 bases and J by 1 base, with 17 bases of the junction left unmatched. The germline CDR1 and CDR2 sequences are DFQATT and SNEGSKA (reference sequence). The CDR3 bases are TGCAGTGCTAGAGACATATCCGGGACTAGTACATCTTTTTCCTACAATGAGCAGTTCTTC. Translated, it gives CSARDISGTSTSFSYNEQFF.

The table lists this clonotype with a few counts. The CDR3 bases are TGCAGTGCGAACAGGGGGCAAGGCAACGAGCAGTACTTC. It yields the protein CSANRGQGNEQYF. The gene calls are TRBV20-1 and TRBJ2-7; 9 bases are a match to TRBD1. The CDR3 has 13 residues. Germline-derived CDR1 and CDR2 are DFQATT and SNEGSKA (reference sequence). Trimming at V came to 6 bases and at J to 5 bases, leaving 8 bases not matched to a gene.

This CDR3 reads CASATSGPDNEQFF. In nucleotides, the CDR3 is TGCGCCAGCGCGACTAGCGGGCCCGACAATGAGCAGTTCTTC. This chain connects TRBV5-1 to TRBJ2-1, with 10 bases matching TRBD2. The V segment lost 7 bases and the J segment 5 bases; nucleotides outside the gene matches: 6. CDR1 SGHRS and CDR2 YFSETQ come from the germline V gene. CDR3 size: 14 residues.

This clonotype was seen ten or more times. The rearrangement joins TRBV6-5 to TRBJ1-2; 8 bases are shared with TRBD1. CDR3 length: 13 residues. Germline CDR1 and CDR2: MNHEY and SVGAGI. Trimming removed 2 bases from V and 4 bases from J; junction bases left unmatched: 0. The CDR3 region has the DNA TGTGCCAGCAGTTACGACAGGGGCTATGGCTACACCTTC. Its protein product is CASSYDRGYGYTF.

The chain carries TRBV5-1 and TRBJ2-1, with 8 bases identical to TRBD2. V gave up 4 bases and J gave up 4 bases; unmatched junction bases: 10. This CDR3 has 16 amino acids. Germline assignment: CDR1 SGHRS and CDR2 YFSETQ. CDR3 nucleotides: TGCGCCAGCAGCCGCGATAGCGGGGCTAGTTACAATGAGCAGTTCTTC. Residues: CASSRDSGASYNEQFF.

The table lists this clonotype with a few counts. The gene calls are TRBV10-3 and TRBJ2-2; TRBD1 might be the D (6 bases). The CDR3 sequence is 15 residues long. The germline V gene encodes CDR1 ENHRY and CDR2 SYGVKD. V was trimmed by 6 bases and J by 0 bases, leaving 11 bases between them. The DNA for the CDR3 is TGTGCCATCAGAACCGGGACAACGAACACCGGGGAGCTGTTTTTT. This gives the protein CAIRTGTTNTGELFF.

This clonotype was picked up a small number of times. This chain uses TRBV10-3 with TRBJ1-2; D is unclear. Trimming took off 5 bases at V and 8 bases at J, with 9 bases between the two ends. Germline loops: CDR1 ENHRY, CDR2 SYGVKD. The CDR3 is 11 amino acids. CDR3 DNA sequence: TGTGCCATCAGTAGATCTGAGGGCTACACCTTC. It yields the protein CAISRSEGYTF.

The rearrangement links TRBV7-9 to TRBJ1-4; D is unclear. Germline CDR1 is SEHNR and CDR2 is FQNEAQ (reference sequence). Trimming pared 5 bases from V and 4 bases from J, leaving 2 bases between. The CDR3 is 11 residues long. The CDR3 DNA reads TGTGCCAGCAGCCGTAATGAAAAACTGTTTTTT. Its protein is CASSRNEKLFF.

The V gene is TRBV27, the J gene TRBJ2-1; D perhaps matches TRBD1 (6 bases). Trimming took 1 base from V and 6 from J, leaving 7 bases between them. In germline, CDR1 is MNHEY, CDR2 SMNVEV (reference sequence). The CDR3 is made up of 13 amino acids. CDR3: CASSLYRANEQFF. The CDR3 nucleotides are TGTGCCAGCAGTTTATACAGGGCCAATGAGCAGTTCTTC.

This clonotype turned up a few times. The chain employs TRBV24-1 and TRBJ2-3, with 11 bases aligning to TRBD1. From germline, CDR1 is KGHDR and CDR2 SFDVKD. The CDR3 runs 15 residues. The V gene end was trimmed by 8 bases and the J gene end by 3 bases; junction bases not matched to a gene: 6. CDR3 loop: CATNTGTGGTDTQYF. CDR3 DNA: TGTGCCACCAACACCGGGACAGGGGGGACAGATACGCAGTATTTT.

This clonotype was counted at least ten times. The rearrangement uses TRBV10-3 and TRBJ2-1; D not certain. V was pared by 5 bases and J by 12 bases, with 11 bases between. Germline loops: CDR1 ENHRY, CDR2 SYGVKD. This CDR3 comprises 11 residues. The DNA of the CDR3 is TGTGCCATCAGTAAGGACGAGCTGCAGTTCTTC. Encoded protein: CAISKDELQFF.

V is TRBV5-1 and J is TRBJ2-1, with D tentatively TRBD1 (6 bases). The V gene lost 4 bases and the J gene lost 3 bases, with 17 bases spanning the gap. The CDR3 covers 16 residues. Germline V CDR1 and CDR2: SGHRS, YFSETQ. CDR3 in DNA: TGCGCCAGCAGCCGATCCACAGGGTTGAACTACAATGAGCAGTTCTTC. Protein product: CASSRSTGLNYNEQFF.

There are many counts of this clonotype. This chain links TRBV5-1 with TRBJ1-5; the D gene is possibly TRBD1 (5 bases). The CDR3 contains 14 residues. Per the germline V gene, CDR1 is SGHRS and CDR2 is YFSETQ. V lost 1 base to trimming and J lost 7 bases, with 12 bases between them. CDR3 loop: CASSLQGTGQPQHF. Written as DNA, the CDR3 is TGCGCCAGCAGCTTGCAGGGTACGGGACAGCCCCAGCATTTT. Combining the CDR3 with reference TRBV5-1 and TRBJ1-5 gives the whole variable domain KAGVTQTPRYLIKTRGQQVTLSCSPISGHRSVSWYQQTPGQGLQFLFEYFSETQRNKGNFPGRFSGRQFSNSRSEMNVSTLELGDSALYLCASSLQGTGQPQHFGDGTRLSIL.

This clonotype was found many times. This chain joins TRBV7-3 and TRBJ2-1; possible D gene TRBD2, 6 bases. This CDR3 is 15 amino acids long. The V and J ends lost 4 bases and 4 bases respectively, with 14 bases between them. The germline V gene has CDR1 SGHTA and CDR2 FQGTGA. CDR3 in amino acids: CASSSGTPAYNEQFF. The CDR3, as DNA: TGTGCCAGCAGCTCGGGGACTCCCGCGTACAATGAGCAGTTCTTC.

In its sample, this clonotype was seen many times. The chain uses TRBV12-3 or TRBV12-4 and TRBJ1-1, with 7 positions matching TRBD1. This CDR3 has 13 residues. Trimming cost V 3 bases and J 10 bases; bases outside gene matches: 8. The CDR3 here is CASSFTPYRGAFF. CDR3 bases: TGTGCCAGCAGTTTCACTCCGTACAGGGGAGCTTTCTTT.

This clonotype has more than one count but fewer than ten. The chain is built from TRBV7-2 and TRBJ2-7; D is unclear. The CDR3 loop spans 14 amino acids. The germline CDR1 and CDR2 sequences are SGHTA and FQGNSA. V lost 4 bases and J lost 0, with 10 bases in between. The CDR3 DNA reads TGTGCCAGCAGCTCCCCAGGTTACTCCTACGAGCAGTACTTC. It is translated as CASSSPGYSYEQYF. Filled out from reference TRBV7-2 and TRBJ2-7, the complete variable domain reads GAGVSQSPSNKVTEKGKDVELRCDPISGHTALYWYRQSLGQGLEFLIYFQGNSAPDKSGLPSDRFSAERTGGSVSTLTIQRTQQEDSAVYLCASSSPGYSYEQYFGPGTRLTVT.

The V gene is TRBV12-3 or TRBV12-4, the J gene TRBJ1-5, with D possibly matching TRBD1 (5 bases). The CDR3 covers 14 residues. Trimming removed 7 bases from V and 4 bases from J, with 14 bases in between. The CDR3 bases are TGTGCCAGCACCCTGGGGGGGGATAATCAGCCCCAGCATTTT. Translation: CASTLGGDNQPQHF.